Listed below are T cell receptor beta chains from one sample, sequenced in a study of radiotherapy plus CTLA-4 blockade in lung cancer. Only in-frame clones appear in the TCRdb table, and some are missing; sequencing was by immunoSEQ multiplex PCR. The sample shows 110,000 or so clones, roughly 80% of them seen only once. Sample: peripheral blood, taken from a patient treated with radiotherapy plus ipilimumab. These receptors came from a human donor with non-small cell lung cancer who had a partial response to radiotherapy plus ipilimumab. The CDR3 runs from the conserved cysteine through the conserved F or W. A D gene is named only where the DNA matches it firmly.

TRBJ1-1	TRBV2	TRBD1	TGTGCCAGCAGAACAGGGGCAAGGAATACTGAAGCTTTCTTT	CASRTGARNTEAFF
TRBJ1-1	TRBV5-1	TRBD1	TGCGCCAGCAGCCGGGGGACAGATCAGAACACTGAAGCTTTCTTT	CASSRGTDQNTEAFF
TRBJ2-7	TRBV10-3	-	TGTGCCATCAGTGCGGTCAGGGGTAACACCTACGAGCAGTACTTC	CAISAVRGNTYEQYF
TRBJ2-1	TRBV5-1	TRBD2	TGCGCCAGCAGCTTGGGGGGACGCAGCGGGAGGGCCAATGAGCAGTTCTTC	CASSLGGRSGRANEQFF
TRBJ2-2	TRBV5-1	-	TGCGCCAGCAGCTTCGGGACCGGGGAGCTGTTTTTT	CASSFGTGELFF
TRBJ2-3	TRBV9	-	TGTGCCAGCAGCGTAATGGAGGGATACACAGATACGCAGTATTTT	CASSVMEGYTDTQYF
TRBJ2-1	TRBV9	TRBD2	TGTGCCAGCAGCGTAGAGGGTGGGAGCGGGAGATACAATGAGCAGTTCTTC	CASSVEGGSGRYNEQFF
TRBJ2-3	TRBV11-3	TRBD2	TGTGCCAGCAGCGCTACTAGCGGGAGTGGTGATACGCAGTATTTT	CASSATSGSGDTQYF
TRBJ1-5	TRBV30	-	TGTGCCTGGATGCGGGGGCAAGGGCAGCCCCAGCATTTT	CAWMRGQGQPQHF
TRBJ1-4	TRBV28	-	TGTGCCAGCAGTTTATTGGCAGGATCTAATGAAAAACTGTTTTTT	CASSLLAGSNEKLFF
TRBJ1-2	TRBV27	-	TGTGCCCTCCCTGGCGGGATTTCGATGCGGGGCTACACCTTC	CALPGGISMRGYTF
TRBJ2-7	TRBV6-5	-	TGTGCCAGCAGTTACTCGATACTGGGCCCCTACGAGCAGTACTTC	CASSYSILGPYEQYF
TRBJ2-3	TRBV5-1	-	TGCGCCAGCAGCCTGACGAGAGGGAGCGCAGATACGCAGTATTTT	CASSLTRGSADTQYF